This T cell receptor (beta chain) was found in a study of T cells in localized non-small cell lung cancer. V was clipped by 3 bases and J by 2 bases, with 13 bases between them. Looked up from germline, CDR1 is SEHNR and CDR2 is FQNEAQ (reference sequence). There are 15 residues in the CDR3. Sequencing was performed with immunoSEQ multiplex PCR; in TCRdb, only in-frame clones are kept and a portion is missing. The sample consists of more than 45,000 clones, roughly 77% of them appearing once. General study results and limits: Those with higher blood T cell density had longer overall survival. A single tumor region was sequenced, leaving heterogeneity possible. Adjacent lung was found to contain a median roughly 58 of the top 100 tumor clones. Clonality peaked in uninvolved adjacent lung rather than tumor.

A note on this clone: Its antigen is as yet unknown.

The specimen was peripheral blood, collected before any cancer treatment. The origin of this receptor is a man aged 40-75 years with stage I squamous cell lung carcinoma. The chain is built from TRBV7-9 and TRBJ1-1; a weak D match, TRBD1 (6 bases). In nucleotides, the CDR3 is TGTGCCAGCAGCTTTGAGGGGGGCCGCAACACTGAAGCTTTCTTT. Translation gives CASSFEGGRNTEAFF. The full variable domain, in which reference TRBV7-9 and TRBJ1-1 provide the parts outside the CDR3, is DTGVSQNPRHKITKRGQNVTFRCDPISEHNRLYWYRQTLGQGPEFLTYFQNEAQLEKSRLLSDRFSAERPKGSFSTLEIQRTEQGDSAMYLCASSFEGGRNTEAFFGQGTRLTVV.